This TCR beta chain was obtained from a study of cytomegalovirus exposure and HLA in healthy donors. Study at large: Early released data had about 85 million unique TCRs, all coming from HLA-typed donors.

General study points: Prior analysis indicated that the majority of TCR beta V segments exhibited productivity approximately 90% or approximately 30% of the time.

The PCR contained 60 Vbeta and 13 Jbeta primers. As processed by the authors: A follow-up analysis tallied around 80 million unique TCR beta chains, about 10 million shared. Some clones are missing from TCRdb's copy, which holds only in-frame ones; the method was immunoSEQ multiplex PCR. D and trimming were read from the DNA, whereas the V and J calls and clone size are those reported in that table. The sample lists about 270,000 clones, roughly 70% occurring once. J lost 6 bases, V lost 1 base, and 7 bases had no gene match. This CDR3 region has 15 residues. Germline-derived CDR1 and CDR2 are SEHNR and FQNEAQ (reference sequence). This clone was seen only a few times. Its antigen is unknown.

The source material was PBMCs. The V gene is TRBV7-9, the J gene TRBJ2-7, with 9 nucleotides matching TRBD1. This sequence originates from a female donor in good health and CMV-seronegative. CDR3 in DNA: TGTGCCAGCAGCTTAGATGGGGACAGGGTTTCCGAGCAGTACTTC. Encoded protein: CASSLDGDRVSEQYF.